The 27 T cell receptor beta chains given below trace back to one sample, sequenced in a study of blood T cell repertoires in COVID-19. Profiled with immunoSEQ multiplex PCR; TCRdb holds only in-frame clones, not every one. The sample lists 150,000 to 200,000 clones, 65% to 80% occurring once. The sequencing input was PBMCs or T cells enriched from blood (not recorded which). These receptors all stem from a woman in her forties or fifties with acute COVID-19.

The rearrangement joins TRBV30 to TRBJ2-2; 7 positions match TRBD2. CDR3 size: 14 residues. V dropped 4 bases and J dropped 1; count of bases not matched to a gene: 3. From germline, CDR1 is GTSNPN and CDR2 SVGIG (reference sequence). CDR3 DNA: TGTGCCTGGATCCGGGGGGAGAACACCGGGGAGCTGTTTTTT. Its protein is CAWIRGENTGELFF.

The chain is built from TRBV7-9 and TRBJ1-1; TRBD1 aligns across 8 bases. Unmatched junction bases numbered 5, after V lost 7 bases and J lost 4 bases. CDR1 is SEHNR, CDR2 FQNEAQ, per germline (reference sequence). The CDR3 covers 13 residues. The CDR3 here is CASNDRGLTEAFF. The CDR3 bases are TGTGCCAGCAACGACAGGGGACTCACTGAAGCTTTCTTT.

CDR3 bases: TGCGCCAGCAGCCAAGAGGGTGCCAGGGGCGGGAATGAGCAGTTCTTC. Translating it yields CASSQEGARGGNEQFF. This chain uses TRBV4-1 with TRBJ2-1, with a tentative D call TRBD1 (6 bases). V was shortened by 0 bases and J by 7 bases, with 16 bases between the two germline ends. This CDR3 comprises 16 residues. From germline, CDR1 is MGHRA and CDR2 YSYEKL.

The chain is built from TRBV6-2 or TRBV6-3 and TRBJ2-5, with D possibly being TRBD1 (6 bases). This CDR3 is built from 17 residues. V shed 0 bases and J shed 5 bases, with 19 bases lying between them. Germline CDR1 reads MNHEY; CDR2 reads SVGEGT. The CDR3 sequence is CASSYSRVRGARETQYF. The CDR3 coding sequence is TGTGCCAGCAGTTACTCGAGGGTCAGGGGAGCAAGGGAGACCCAGTACTTC.

This clone was picked up a small number of times. The V call is TRBV14, the J call TRBJ1-2; D is unresolved. The germline CDR1 and CDR2 sequences are SGHDN and FVKESK. This CDR3 is 16 amino acids long. V was trimmed by 1 base and J by 4 bases, leaving 16 bases between them. CDR3 loop: CASSQGSGSSIYGYTF. The CDR3 coding sequence is TGTGCCAGCAGCCAAGGCAGTGGCTCCTCGATCTATGGCTACACCTTC.

CDR3: CASGGTSGTNTGELFF. CDR3 coding DNA: TGCGCCAGCGGAGGGACTAGCGGGACAAACACCGGGGAGCTGTTTTTT. The V and J genes are TRBV10-1 and TRBJ2-2; 13 bases align to TRBD2. Germline assignment: CDR1 WNHNN and CDR2 SYGVQD (reference sequence). The CDR3 has 16 amino acids. Trimming removed 8 bases from V and 2 bases from J; junction bases left unmatched: 5.

This sequence joins TRBV13 and TRBJ1-2, with 7 bases lining up with TRBD1. The CDR3 length is 13 residues. V was clipped by 5 bases and J by 5 bases; unmatched bases: 5. Germline V gives CDR1 PRHDT, CDR2 FYEKMQ (reference sequence). Written as DNA, the CDR3 is TGTGCCAGCAGCACGCAACAGGGGTATGGCTACACCTTC. This sequence encodes CASSTQQGYGYTF.

V usage is TRBV19 and J usage is TRBJ2-2, with a tentative D call TRBD1 (5 bases). Germline V gene data show CDR1 as LNHDA and CDR2 as SQIVND (reference sequence). The CDR3 covers 14 residues. V was pared by 7 bases and J by 0 bases, with 9 bases between. The CDR3 region is CASTPRANTGELFF. The DNA for the CDR3 is TGTGCCAGTACCCCCAGGGCGAACACCGGGGAGCTGTTTTTT.

This clone was seen ten or more times. The V gene is TRBV19, the J gene TRBJ1-5; D unclear. The germline V gene encodes CDR1 LNHDA and CDR2 SQIVND (reference sequence). This CDR3 spans 13 amino acids. V lost 3 bases and J 4 bases, leaving 7 bases between the germline ends. The CDR3 region is CASSILVNQPQHF. In DNA form, the CDR3 reads TGTGCCAGTAGTATTTTAGTTAATCAGCCCCAGCATTTT.

A few counts support this clone. The chain has TRBV4-3 and TRBJ1-5; D is possibly TRBD1 (5 bases). Germline CDR1 LGHNA, CDR2 YSLEER. V was pared by 4 bases and J by 2 bases, with 9 bases between. The CDR3 runs 14 residues. CDR3 sequence reads: CASSLTAGNQPQHF. CDR3 DNA sequence: TGCGCCAGCAGCCTGACAGCTGGCAATCAGCCCCAGCATTTT.

The rearrangement links TRBV11-2 to TRBJ2-1; 9 positions agree with TRBD1. This CDR3 is built from 15 residues. Germline V CDR1 and CDR2: SGHAT, FQNNGV. V lost 8 bases, J lost 6 bases, and 11 bases stayed unmatched. This CDR3 is CASRRTGTGLNEQFF. CDR3 sequence (DNA): TGTGCCAGCCGTCGAACCGGGACAGGGCTCAATGAGCAGTTCTTC.

The chain recombines TRBV28 with TRBJ1-5, with D unresolved. Per germline, CDR1 MDHEN and CDR2 SYDVKM. Trimming left V 11 bases short and J 7 bases short, with 12 bases between. This CDR3 has 11 amino acids. CDR3 DNA: TGTGCCTCCTCTACAGACCAGCCCCAGCATTTT. Translation gives CASSTDQPQHF.

V and J are TRBV28 and TRBJ2-1; TRBD1 aligns across 7 bases. V dropped 6 bases and J dropped 7; count of bases not matched to a gene: 9. CDR3 size: 14 residues. CDR1 is MDHEN and CDR2 is SYDVKM in the germline V gene. The CDR3 DNA reads TGTGCCAGCAGCCCAGGACAGGTTGGGAATGAGCAGTTCTTC. Translation gives CASSPGQVGNEQFF.

V gene TRBV6-5 combines with J gene TRBJ1-2; D unclear. Trimming took off 0 bases at V and 1 base at J, with 9 bases between the two ends. Germline loops: CDR1 MNHEY, CDR2 SVGAGI. The CDR3 runs 15 residues. This CDR3 reads CASSYSMAVNYGYTF. Written as DNA, the CDR3 is TGTGCCAGCAGTTACTCGATGGCGGTTAACTATGGCTACACCTTC.

The V and J genes are TRBV27 and TRBJ1-5, with 9 bases that match TRBD1. In germline, CDR1 is MNHEY, CDR2 SMNVEV (reference sequence). V trimming: 5 bases; J trimming: 3 bases; junction bases outside the gene matches: 8. There are 16 residues in the CDR3. The CDR3: CASSPRTGAFNQPQHF. In DNA, the CDR3 is TGTGCCAGCAGTCCACGGACAGGGGCCTTCAATCAGCCCCAGCATTTT.

The count of this clone is one. The gene calls are TRBV7-2 and TRBJ2-4; TRBD1 is a possible D gene (6 bases). Per the germline V gene, CDR1 is SGHTA and CDR2 is FQGNSA. The CDR3 contains 14 residues. The V end was cut by 0 bases, the J end by 8 bases, with 11 bases between. The chain's CDR3 is CASSLAVSGDIQYF. The DNA for the CDR3 is TGTGCCAGCAGCTTAGCAGTTTCAGGGGACATTCAGTACTTC.

The CDR3 protein is CASSIASLFILYEQYV. The CDR3 nucleotides are TGTGCCAGTAGTATAGCAAGCCTCTTTATCCTTTACGAGCAGTACGTC. V gene TRBV19 combines with J gene TRBJ2-7; D uncertain. Germline values: CDR1 LNHDA, CDR2 SQIVND (reference sequence). CDR3 size: 16 residues. Between the trimmed V and J ends, which lost 1 base and 4 bases, there was a span of 17 bases.

In this sample, this clone turned up a few times. The J gene is TRBJ2-2, the V gene TRBV18, with D tentatively TRBD1 (6 bases). V lost 3 bases and J lost 0, with 14 bases in between. This CDR3 is 17 amino acids long. The germline CDR1 and CDR2 sequences are KGHSH and LQKENI. The CDR3 loop reads CASSPKYGGPNTGELFF. The DNA for the CDR3 is TGTGCCAGCTCACCGAAATATGGGGGCCCGAACACCGGGGAGCTGTTTTTT.

The sample holds a few counts of this clone. The CDR3, as DNA: TGTGCCAGCAGTGAAGCGACGGGGGGGCCTCAAGATACGCAGTATTTT. It yields the protein CASSEATGGPQDTQYF. This chain uses TRBV6-1 with TRBJ2-3; 8 bases are a match to TRBD2. The CDR3 runs 16 residues. Looked up from germline, CDR1 is MNHNS and CDR2 is SASEGT. V shed 0 bases and J 5 bases; nucleotides not matched to a gene: 7.

The chain recombines TRBV5-4 with TRBJ2-5; 10 nucleotides match TRBD2. Per the germline V gene, CDR1 is SGHNT and CDR2 is YYREEE (reference sequence). The V gene end was trimmed by 2 bases and the J gene end by 2 bases; junction bases not matched to a gene: 9. This CDR3 has 17 amino acids. The CDR3 reads CASSFIGLAEAQETQYF. The DNA of the CDR3 is TGTGCCAGCAGCTTCATCGGACTAGCGGAAGCTCAAGAGACCCAGTACTTC.

The chain couples TRBV7-6 to TRBJ2-1; 10 bases fit TRBD1. The CDR3 sequence is 15 residues long. With 1 base clipped from V and 9 bases from J, the junction kept 6 bases outside the gene matches. Germline V gene lookup returns CDR1 SGHVS and CDR2 FNYEAQ. The CDR3 is CASSLGTGGSGEQFF. In DNA form, the CDR3 reads TGTGCCAGCAGCTTAGGGACAGGGGGATCGGGTGAGCAGTTCTTC.

The count of this clone is one. This chain uses TRBV28 with TRBJ1-5; weak D call: TRBD1 (5 bases). CDR1 MDHEN and CDR2 SYDVKM come from the germline V gene. Trimming removed 7 bases at V and 0 bases at J, with 10 bases between. There are 14 residues in the CDR3. CDR3 DNA sequence: TGTGCCAGCATCCAGGGCGGTAGCAATCAGCCCCAGCATTTT. Protein sequence: CASIQGGSNQPQHF.

J is TRBJ1-4 and V is TRBV19; no firm D call. Germline assignment: CDR1 LNHDA and CDR2 SQIVND (reference sequence). This CDR3 is 15 amino acids long. V lost 1 base, J lost 4 bases, and 10 bases lay in between. As DNA, the CDR3 is TGTGCCAGTAGTATAGGCACAGATATTAATGAAAAACTGTTTTTT. It codes for CASSIGTDINEKLFF.

The chain uses TRBV6-5 and TRBJ2-7; TRBD1 agrees at 8 bases. V was clipped by 6 bases and J by 0 bases; unmatched bases: 4. The CDR3 has 14 amino acids. Germline values: CDR1 MNHEY, CDR2 SVGAGI. CDR3 sequence: CASSRDRLSYEQYV. The DNA of the CDR3 is TGTGCCAGCAGCCGGGACAGGCTCTCCTACGAGCAGTACGTC.

CDR3 sequence (DNA): TGTGCCTGGAGTGTATCCGGGTTTTGGAATCAGCCCCAGCATTTT. It codes for CAWSVSGFWNQPQHF. The rearrangement links TRBV30 to TRBJ1-5; D is ambiguous. Trimming left V 0 bases short and J 4 bases short, with 13 bases between. The germline gives CDR1 GTSNPN, CDR2 SVGIG (reference sequence). The CDR3 is 15 residues long.

This clone was seen more than once but under ten times. The rearrangement joins TRBV7-2 to TRBJ1-1; D possibly corresponds to TRBD1 (6 bases). Trimming pared 6 bases from V and 4 bases from J, leaving 18 bases between. This CDR3 region has 15 residues. CDR1 and CDR2 (germline): SGHTA, FQGNSA. The DNA for the CDR3 is TGTGCCAGCAGTTCAACGGGGGGGCGCGGCACTGAAGCTTTCTTT. Protein: CASSSTGGRGTEAFF.

The J gene is TRBJ1-2, the V gene TRBV4-3, with TRBD1 matching over 10 bases. Looked up from germline, CDR1 is LGHNA and CDR2 is YSLEER. The J segment lost 6 bases and the V segment lost 2 bases, leaving 6 bases of the junction unmatched. The CDR3 is 15 amino acids. The CDR3 here is CASSQRQGAGDGYTF. The DNA of the CDR3 is TGCGCCAGCAGCCAACGACAGGGGGCGGGTGATGGCTACACCTTC.